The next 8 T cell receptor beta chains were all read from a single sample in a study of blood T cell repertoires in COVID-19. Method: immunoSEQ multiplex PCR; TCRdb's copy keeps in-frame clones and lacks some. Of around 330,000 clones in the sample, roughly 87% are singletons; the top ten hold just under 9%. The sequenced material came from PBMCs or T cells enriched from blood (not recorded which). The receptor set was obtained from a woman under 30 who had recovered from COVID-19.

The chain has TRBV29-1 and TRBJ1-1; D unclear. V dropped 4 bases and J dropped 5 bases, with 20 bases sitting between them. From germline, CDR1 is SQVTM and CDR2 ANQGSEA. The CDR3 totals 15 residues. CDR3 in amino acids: CSVGPRSGEITEAFF. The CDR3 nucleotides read TGCAGCGTTGGGCCAAGGTCAGGTGAGATTACTGAAGCTTTCTTT.

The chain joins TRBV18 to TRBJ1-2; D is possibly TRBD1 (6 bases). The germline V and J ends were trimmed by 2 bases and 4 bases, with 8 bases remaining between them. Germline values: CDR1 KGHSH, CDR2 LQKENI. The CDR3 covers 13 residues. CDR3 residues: CASSPGQPYGYTF. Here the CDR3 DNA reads TGTGCCAGCTCACCAGGACAGCCCTATGGCTACACCTTC.

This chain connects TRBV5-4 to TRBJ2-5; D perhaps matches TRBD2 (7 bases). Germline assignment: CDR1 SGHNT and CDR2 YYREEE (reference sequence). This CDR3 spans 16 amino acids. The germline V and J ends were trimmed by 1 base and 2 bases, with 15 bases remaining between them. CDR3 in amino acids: CASSLFAGAAQETQYF. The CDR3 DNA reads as TGTGCCAGCAGCTTGTTTGCGGGGGCCGCACAAGAGACCCAGTACTTC.

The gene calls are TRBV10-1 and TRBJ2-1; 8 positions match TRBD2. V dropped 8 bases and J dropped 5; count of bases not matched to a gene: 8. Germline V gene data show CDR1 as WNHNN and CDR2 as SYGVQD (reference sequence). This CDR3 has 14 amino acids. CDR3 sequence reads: CASGGPGLDNEQFF. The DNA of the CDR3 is TGCGCCAGCGGAGGGCCGGGACTAGACAATGAGCAGTTCTTC.

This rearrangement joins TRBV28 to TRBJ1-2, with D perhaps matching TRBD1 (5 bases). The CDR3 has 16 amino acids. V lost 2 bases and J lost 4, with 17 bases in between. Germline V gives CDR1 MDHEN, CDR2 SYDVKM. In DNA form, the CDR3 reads TGTGCCAGCAGTTTACTCGTTGGCCAGGGCGGCTATGGCTACACCTTC. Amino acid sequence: CASSLLVGQGGYGYTF.

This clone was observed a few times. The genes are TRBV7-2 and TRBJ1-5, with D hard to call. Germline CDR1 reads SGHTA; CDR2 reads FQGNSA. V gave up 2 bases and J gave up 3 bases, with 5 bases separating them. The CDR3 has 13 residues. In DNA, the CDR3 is TGTGCCAGCAGCTTAACAGCCAATCAGCCCCAGCATTTT. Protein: CASSLTANQPQHF.

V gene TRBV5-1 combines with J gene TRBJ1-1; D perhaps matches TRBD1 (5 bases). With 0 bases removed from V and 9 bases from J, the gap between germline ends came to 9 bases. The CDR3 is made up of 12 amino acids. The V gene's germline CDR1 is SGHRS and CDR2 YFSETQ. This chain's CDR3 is CASSLDNRQAFF. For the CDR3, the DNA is TGCGCCAGCAGCTTGGATAACAGGCAAGCTTTCTTT.

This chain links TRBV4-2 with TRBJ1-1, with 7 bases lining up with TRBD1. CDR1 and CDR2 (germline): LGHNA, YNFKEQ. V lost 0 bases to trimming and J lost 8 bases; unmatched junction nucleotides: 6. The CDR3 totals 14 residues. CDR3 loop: CASSQDRRQGEAFF. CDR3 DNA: TGTGCCAGCAGCCAAGATCGGCGACAGGGAGAAGCTTTCTTT.